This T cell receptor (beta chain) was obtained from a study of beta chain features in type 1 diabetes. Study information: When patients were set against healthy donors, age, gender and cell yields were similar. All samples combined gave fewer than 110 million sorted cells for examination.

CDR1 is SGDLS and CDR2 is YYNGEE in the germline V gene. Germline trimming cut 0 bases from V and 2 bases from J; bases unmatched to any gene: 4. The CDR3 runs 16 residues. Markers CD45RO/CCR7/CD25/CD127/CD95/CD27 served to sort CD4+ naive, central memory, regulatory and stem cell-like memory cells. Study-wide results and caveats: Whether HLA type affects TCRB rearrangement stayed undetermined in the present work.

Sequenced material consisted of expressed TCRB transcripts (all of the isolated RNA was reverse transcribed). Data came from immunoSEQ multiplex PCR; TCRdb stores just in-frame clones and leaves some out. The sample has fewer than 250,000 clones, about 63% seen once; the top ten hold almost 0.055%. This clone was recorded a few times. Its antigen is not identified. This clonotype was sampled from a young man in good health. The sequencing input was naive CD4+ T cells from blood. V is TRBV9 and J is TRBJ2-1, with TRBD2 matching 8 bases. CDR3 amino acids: CASSVAGGGTYNEQFF. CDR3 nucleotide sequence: TGTGCCAGCAGCGTAGCTGGCGGGGGGACCTACAATGAGCAGTTCTTC.